The 6 T cell receptor beta chains in this list originate from one sample, sequenced in a study of shared clonotypes between healthy human individuals. Naive CD8 cells, CD45RO-negative and positively selected for CCR7, excluded terminally differentiated effector memory CD45RA+ cells. TCRdb's copy holds only in-frame clones and misses some; the assay was immunoSEQ multiplex PCR. The table includes around 700,000 clones, 92% detected once. Sequenced material: naive CD8+ T cells sorted from blood. These TCRs come from a man aged 25-40 years in good health.

This chain's CDR3 is CASSVGGISQETQYF. CDR3 nucleotides: TGTGCCAGCAGCGTGGGCGGGATTTCCCAAGAGACCCAGTACTTC. V usage is TRBV9 and J usage is TRBJ2-5; a weak D match, TRBD2 (6 bases). This CDR3 is built from 15 residues. Trimming removed 2 bases at V and 1 base at J, with 12 bases between. CDR1 and CDR2 from the germline V gene are SGDLS and YYNGEE.

The chain uses TRBV5-5 and TRBJ2-1, with TRBD1 matching over 11 bases. Germline V gene sequence: CDR1 SGHKS, CDR2 YYEKEE (reference sequence). There are 15 residues in the CDR3. With 4 bases clipped from V and 9 bases from J, the junction kept 9 bases outside the gene matches. The CDR3 spells CASSEGQGAIGEQFF. The CDR3 DNA sequence: TGTGCCAGCAGCGAAGGACAGGGGGCTATTGGTGAGCAGTTCTTC.

This clone was detected a few times. The chain carries TRBV19 and TRBJ2-2, with a tentative D call TRBD1 (5 bases). The CDR3 is 13 amino acids. The germline CDR1 and CDR2 sequences are LNHDA and SQIVND (reference sequence). Trimming stripped 10 bases from V and 6 bases from J, with 15 bases between. The chain's CDR3 is CATLQGFAGELFF. Here the CDR3 DNA reads TGTGCCACCCTTCAGGGTTTCGCCGGGGAGCTGTTTTTT.

The table lists this clone with a count of one. The rearrangement links TRBV4-3 to TRBJ2-2, with 10 positions matching TRBD2. This CDR3 contains 15 residues. Trimming cost V 5 bases and J 5 bases; bases outside gene matches: 5. Germline CDR1 reads LGHNA; CDR2 reads YSLEER. DNA of the CDR3: TGCGCCAGCAGCTTGGGACTAGCGTCTACCGGGGAGCTGTTTTTT. Translated, it gives CASSLGLASTGELFF.

The chain combines TRBV9 with TRBJ2-3, with D possibly matching TRBD1 (6 bases). Trimming shortened V by 3 bases and J by 2 bases, and 19 bases separated the two germline ends. This CDR3 contains 17 residues. Germline CDR1 is SGDLS and CDR2 is YYNGEE. The CDR3 region has the DNA TGTGCCAGCAGCGCCCCAGGACAGTTTCCTTTCACAGATACGCAGTATTTT. Translation gives CASSAPGQFPFTDTQYF.

The chain employs TRBV7-9 and TRBJ2-7; a weak D match, TRBD1 (5 bases). The CDR3 consists of 17 residues. The germline V gene encodes CDR1 SEHNR and CDR2 FQNEAQ (reference sequence). Trimming left V 5 bases short and J 1 base short, with 21 bases between. DNA for the CDR3: TGTGCCAGCAGCCGCTCACCTGGGGCAATTGAGTCCTACGAGCAGTACTTC. Translation: CASSRSPGAIESYEQYF.